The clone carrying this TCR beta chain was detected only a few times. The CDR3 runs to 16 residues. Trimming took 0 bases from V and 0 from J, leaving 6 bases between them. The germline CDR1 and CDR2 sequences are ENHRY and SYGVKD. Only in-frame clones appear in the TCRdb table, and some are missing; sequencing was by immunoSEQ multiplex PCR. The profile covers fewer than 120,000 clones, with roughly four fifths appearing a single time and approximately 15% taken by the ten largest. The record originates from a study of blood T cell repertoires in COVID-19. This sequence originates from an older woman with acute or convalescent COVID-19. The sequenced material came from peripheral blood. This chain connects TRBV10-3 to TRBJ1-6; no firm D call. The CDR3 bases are TGTGCCATCAGTGAGTCGGGAGTCTCCTATAATTCACCCCTCCACTTT. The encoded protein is CAISESGVSYNSPLHF.